This TCR beta chain was found in a study of OX40 agonist ivuxolimab in advanced cancers. Study at large: Earlier anti-PD-1, anti-PD-L1 or anti-CTLA-4 therapy was permitted; under 50% had received some. Two patients with cutaneous melanoma and one with hepatocellular carcinoma, three in total, showed partial responses. Overall study findings and caveats: People who partly responded at 0.1-3.0 mg/kg had some of the least clonal expansion seen.

Concerning this clone itself: Its antigen is not known.

Libraries were prepared by immunoSEQ multiplex PCR; TCRdb keeps only in-frame clonotypes and omits some of them. Here the sample spans approximately 46,000 clones, around 77% being singletons. This TCR derives from an adult with an advanced solid tumor such as melanoma, head and neck, liver or kidney cancer. Sequences were derived from CD4+ or CD8+ T cells sorted from blood, sampled in a trial of the OX40 agonist ivuxolimab.

The CDR3 loop reads CASTSSGGNTIYF. DNA for the CDR3: TGTGCCAGCACATCGAGCGGAGGAAACACCATATATTTT. This chain uses TRBV2 with TRBJ1-3, with D unclear. V was clipped by 7 bases and J by 4 bases, with 11 bases between them. CDR3 length: 13 amino acids. Germline CDR1 reads SNHLY; CDR2 reads FYNNEI.